This passage covers 3 T cell receptor beta chains from one sample sequenced in a study of T cell responses to AZD1222 COVID-19 vaccine. The repertoire was sequenced with immunoSEQ multiplex PCR; TCRdb's copy has only in-frame clones and lacks some. The sample consists of about 120,000 clones, around 83% of them appearing once. Specimen: peripheral blood, collected 28 days after the second AZD1222 dose. All receptors derive from an adult who received the AZD1222 COVID-19 vaccine.

This clone has a handful of counts. The J gene is TRBJ1-1, the V gene TRBV7-9; 7 bases align to TRBD1. Germline lookup yields CDR1 SEHNR and CDR2 FQNEAQ (reference sequence). V trimming: 3 bases; J trimming: 1 base; junction bases outside the gene matches: 5. The CDR3 has 15 residues. Here the CDR3 DNA reads TGTGCCAGCAGCTTGGCAGGGGGAACGAACACTGAAGCTTTCTTT. Encoded protein: CASSLAGGTNTEAFF.

The V and J genes are TRBV2 and TRBJ2-5, with 10 bases lining up with TRBD1. Germline CDR1 reads SNHLY; CDR2 reads FYNNEI. Losses at the gene ends were 7 bases for V and 4 bases for J; bases not matched to a gene: 6. The CDR3 consists of 14 residues. CDR3 nucleotide sequence: TGTGCCAGCACCCGACAGGGGGCACGAGAGACCCAGTACTTC. Residues: CASTRQGARETQYF.

The gene calls are TRBV12-5 and TRBJ1-1; D is unresolved. This CDR3 contains 13 residues. Trimming cost V 5 bases and J 1 base, with 8 bases left between them. Germline CDR1 reads LGHNT; CDR2 reads FRNRAP. DNA for the CDR3: TGTGCTAGTGGTCCTCGGGGGAACACTGAAGCTTTCTTT. Its translation: CASGPRGNTEAFF.